These T cell receptor beta chains were read from a single sample in a study of T cell responses to AZD1222 COVID-19 vaccine. Profiled with immunoSEQ multiplex PCR; TCRdb holds only in-frame clones, not every one. The sample shows about 42,000 clones, roughly 83% of them seen only once. The sample consisted of peripheral blood, taken 28 days after the second AZD1222 dose. All receptors derive from an adult who received the AZD1222 COVID-19 vaccine. CDR3s include the opening cysteine and the closing phenylalanine or tryptophan. D genes are given only for firm matches. Rows may omit the clone size; those that give it use once, few, many or a size class.

clone size: NA
V gene: TRBV7-8
J gene: TRBJ1-6
D gene: NA
CDR3 DNA: TGTGCCAGCAGCTGGGGTTGGGCGGTCAATTCACCCCTCCACTTT
CDR3 protein: CASSWGWAVNSPLHF

clone size: NA
V gene: TRBV19
J gene: TRBJ2-6
D gene: NA
CDR3 DNA: TGTGCCAGTAAACTTTCTGGGGTTGCTGGGGCCAACGTCCTGACTTTC
CDR3 protein: CASKLSGVAGANVLTF

clone size: NA
V gene: TRBV9
J gene: TRBJ1-3
D gene: NA
CDR3 DNA: TGTGCCAGCAGCGCCACAGGGACGGAGTTTGACACCATATATTTT
CDR3 protein: CASSATGTEFDTIYF

clone size: NA
V gene: TRBV7-8
J gene: TRBJ1-1
D gene: NA
CDR3 DNA: TGTGCCAGCAGCTCTCGTTCGAACACTGAAGCTTTCTTT
CDR3 protein: CASSSRSNTEAFF

clone size: NA
V gene: TRBV6-5
J gene: TRBJ2-7
D gene: NA
CDR3 DNA: TGTGCCAGCAGTCGGGGACCGGACAGCTCCTACGAGCAGTACTTC
CDR3 protein: CASSRGPDSSYEQYF

clone size: NA
V gene: TRBV6-5
J gene: TRBJ1-5
D gene: NA
CDR3 DNA: TGTGCCAGCAGTCAGACACATAATCAGCCCCAGCATTTT
CDR3 protein: CASSQTHNQPQHF

clone size: NA
V gene: TRBV6-5
J gene: TRBJ2-7
D gene: TRBD1
CDR3 DNA: TGTGCCAGCAGTCACGACAGGGGCTACGAGCAGTACTTC
CDR3 protein: CASSHDRGYEQYF

clone size: few
V gene: TRBV6-6
J gene: TRBJ2-3
D gene: NA
CDR3 DNA: TGTGCCAGCGGGCTGGCCAGCACAGATACGCAGTATTTT
CDR3 protein: CASGLASTDTQYF

clone size: NA
V gene: TRBV5-1
J gene: TRBJ2-7
D gene: TRBD2
CDR3 DNA: TGCGCCAGCAGCCTAAGGACTAGCGGATCCGAGCAGTACTTC
CDR3 protein: CASSLRTSGSEQYF

clone size: few
V gene: TRBV6-2/TRBV6-3
J gene: TRBJ2-3
D gene: NA
CDR3 DNA: TGTGCCAGCAGTTACTCCCGAGATCCGGGACTCCTCACAAATACGCAGTATTTT
CDR3 protein: CASSYSRDPGLLTNTQYF

clone size: NA
V gene: TRBV11-1
J gene: TRBJ1-2
D gene: NA
CDR3 DNA: TGTGCCAGCAGCGACAGAATCACCCCATTGAGCTACACCTTC
CDR3 protein: CASSDRITPLSYTF

clone size: NA
V gene: TRBV14
J gene: TRBJ1-2
D gene: TRBD1
CDR3 DNA: TGTGCCAGCAGCCATCCTAGGGGGGACAGGAGGCATAGTGACTATGGCTACACCTTC
CDR3 protein: CASSHPRGDRRHSDYGYTF

clone size: NA
V gene: TRBV6-5
J gene: TRBJ2-5
D gene: NA
CDR3 DNA: TGTGCCAGCAGTTATTCTTCCAGTCTAGAGACCCAGTACTTC
CDR3 protein: CASSYSSSLETQYF